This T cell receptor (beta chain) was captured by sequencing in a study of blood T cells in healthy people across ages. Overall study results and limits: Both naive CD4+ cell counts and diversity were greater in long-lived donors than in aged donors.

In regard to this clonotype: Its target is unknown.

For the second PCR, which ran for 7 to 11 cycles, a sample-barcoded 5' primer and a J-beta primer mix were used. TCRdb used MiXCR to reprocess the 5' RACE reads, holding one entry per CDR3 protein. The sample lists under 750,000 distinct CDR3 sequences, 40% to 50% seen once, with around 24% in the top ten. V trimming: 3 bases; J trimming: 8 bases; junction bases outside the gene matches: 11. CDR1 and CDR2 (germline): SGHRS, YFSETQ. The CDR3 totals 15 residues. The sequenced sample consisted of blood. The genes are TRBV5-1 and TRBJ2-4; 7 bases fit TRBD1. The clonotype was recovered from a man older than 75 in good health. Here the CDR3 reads CASSYATGATDIQYF. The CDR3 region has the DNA TGCGCCAGCAGCTACGCTACAGGGGCGACGGACATTCAGTACTTC.